One and the same sample provided the 11 T cell receptor beta chains below, sequenced in a study of T cell responses to AZD1222 COVID-19 vaccine. Sequencing used immunoSEQ multiplex PCR; TCRdb keeps in-frame clones, though not all of them. The repertoire includes about 90,000 clones, around 87% of them detected once, and around an eighth sits in the top ten. The source material was peripheral blood, sampled 28 days after the second AZD1222 dose. These receptors were collected from an adult who received the AZD1222 COVID-19 vaccine.

This clone has only one observation. The rearrangement uses TRBV28 and TRBJ2-1; perhaps D is TRBD1 or TRBD2 (5 bases each). Germline CDR1 is MDHEN and CDR2 is SYDVKM. The V end was cut by 8 bases, the J end by 7 bases, with 21 bases between. This CDR3 has 15 residues. CDR3 sequence (DNA): TGTGCCAGCGGGGGTGGGGCCCTCGTCGGGAATGAGCAGTTCTTC. Translating gives CASGGGALVGNEQFF.

This rearrangement joins TRBV9 to TRBJ1-1, with D perhaps matching TRBD1 (5 bases). Trimming took 3 bases from V and 3 from J, leaving 15 bases between them. The CDR3 is made up of 15 amino acids. The germline CDR1 and CDR2 sequences are SGDLS and YYNGEE. The CDR3 reads CASSEGQGSDTEAFF. Written as DNA, the CDR3 is TGTGCCAGCAGCGAAGGGCAGGGATCGGACACTGAAGCTTTCTTT.

The chain uses TRBV24-1 and TRBJ1-3; 7 bases line up with TRBD1. In germline, CDR1 is KGHDR, CDR2 SFDVKD. This CDR3 is 15 amino acids long. J was trimmed by 4 bases and V by 4 bases; bases with no gene match: 6. The CDR3 coding sequence is TGTGCCACCAGTGACCGTGGGACAGAAGGAAACACCATATATTTT. This encodes CATSDRGTEGNTIYF.

This clone has only one observation. The chain recombines TRBV3-1 (or the pseudogene TRBV3-2) with TRBJ2-6; D uncertain. In germline, CDR1 is LGHDT, CDR2 YNNKEL (reference sequence). This CDR3 comprises 15 residues. Trimming stripped 1 base from V and 1 base from J, with 5 bases between. CDR3 region: CASSQGISGANVLTF. The CDR3 nucleotides read TGTGCCAGCAGCCAAGGGATATCTGGGGCCAACGTCCTGACTTTC.

The V and J genes are TRBV3-1 (or the pseudogene TRBV3-2) and TRBJ1-6, with unresolved D. Trimming removed 0 bases from V and 5 bases from J, with 5 bases in between. The CDR3 runs to 14 residues. Germline CDR1 and CDR2: LGHDT and YNNKEL (reference sequence). CDR3 sequence (DNA): TGTGCCAGCAGCCAAGATCCTAATAATTCACCCCTCCACTTT. Encoded protein: CASSQDPNNSPLHF.

This rearrangement joins TRBV5-6 to TRBJ1-4, with D perhaps TRBD1 (5 bases). V lost 4 bases and J 10 bases, leaving 14 bases between the germline ends. The length of the CDR3 is 13 residues. Germline V gene lookup returns CDR1 SGHDT and CDR2 YYEEEE. The CDR3 loop is CASSDSERGKLFF. The CDR3 DNA follows: TGTGCCAGCAGCGACAGTGAACGGGGAAAACTGTTTTTT.

The chain employs TRBV19 and TRBJ1-4; no definite D call. In germline, CDR1 is LNHDA, CDR2 SQIVND (reference sequence). Trimming took 4 bases from V and 0 from J, leaving 3 bases between them. This CDR3 region has 13 residues. The DNA of the CDR3 is TGTGCCAGTAGTAGAGCAACTAATGAAAAACTGTTTTTT. Translating gives CASSRATNEKLFF.

This chain uses TRBV21-1 with TRBJ1-4; the D call of TRBD1 is as the table states it, not checked on the DNA. TRBV21-1 is an annotated pseudogene. CDR3 size: 18 residues. The chain's CDR3 is CASSKGGSCPATNEKLFF. CDR3 nucleotide sequence: TGTGCCAGCAGCAAAGGGGGCAGCTGCCCTGCAACTAATGAAAAACTGTTTTTT.

The CDR3 DNA is TGTGCCAGCAGCCGCACAGGGCCTGGGGAGCAGTTCTTC. Amino acids: CASSRTGPGEQFF. V and J are TRBV3-1 (or the pseudogene TRBV3-2) and TRBJ2-1; TRBD1 might be the D (6 bases). The germline V and J ends were trimmed by 4 bases and 10 bases, with 14 bases remaining between them. The length of the CDR3 is 13 residues. Germline lookup yields CDR1 LGHDT and CDR2 YNNKEL (reference sequence).

The gene calls are TRBV25-1 and TRBJ2-5; weak D call: TRBD1 (5 bases). Trimming cost V 6 bases and J 8 bases, with 19 bases left between them. Germline V lookup: CDR1 MGHDK, CDR2 SYGVNS. This CDR3 is 14 amino acids long. CDR3 sequence reads: CASSADVGQLTQYF. As DNA, the CDR3 is TGTGCCAGCAGCGCGGACGTGGGGCAGCTAACCCAGTACTTC.

J is TRBJ2-3 and V is TRBV20-1; D gene unclear. Looked up from germline, CDR1 is DFQATT and CDR2 is SNEGSKA (reference sequence). The CDR3 extends over 12 amino acids. V dropped 3 bases and J dropped 4 bases, with 8 bases sitting between them. This CDR3 reads CSASYLADTQYF. CDR3 DNA sequence: TGCAGTGCTAGTTATCTGGCAGATACGCAGTATTTT.